The present TCR beta chain was sequenced within a study of blood T cell repertoires in COVID-19. CDR3 length equals 14 residues. V trimming: 5 bases; J trimming: 10 bases; junction bases outside the gene matches: 7. The germline CDR1 and CDR2 sequences are MGHDK and SYGVNS. The authors' processing: Scientists estimated how many nucleated cells there were by amplifying reference gene primers. Assay used: immunoSEQ multiplex PCR; TCRdb lists only in-frame clones, some missing. V, J and clone size are taken as reported in that table, and D and trimming were inferred from the DNA itself. The table records roughly 77,000 clones, 90% of them present only once.

The clonotype was recovered from a woman at least 80 years old with active COVID-19. The chain couples TRBV25-1 to TRBJ1-6, with 8 bases identical to TRBD1. The sample consisted of peripheral blood. The CDR3 spells CASSNTGGISPLHF. DNA for the CDR3: TGTGCCAGCAGTAACACAGGGGGTATCTCACCCCTCCACTTT. Full variable domain (missing parts from reference TRBV25-1 and TRBJ1-6): EADIYQTPRYLVIGTGKKITLECSQTMGHDKMYWYQQDPGMELHLIHYSYGVNSTEKGDLSSESTVSRIRTEHFPLTLESARPSHTSQYLCASSNTGGISPLHFGNGTRLTVT.